The next 15 T cell receptor beta chains were all read from a single sample in a study of T cell responses to AZD1222 COVID-19 vaccine. TCRdb's copy holds only in-frame clones and misses some; the assay was immunoSEQ multiplex PCR. Among tens of thousands of clones listed, 85% to 95% were seen once. The sequences come from peripheral blood, collected on day 0 of MenACWY control vaccination. The receptors were sampled from an adult in good health.

The rearrangement links TRBV18 to TRBJ1-2; TRBD1 agrees at 8 bases. The V gene end was trimmed by 1 base and the J gene end by 7 bases; junction bases not matched to a gene: 5. The CDR3 is 14 residues long. Germline CDR1 is KGHSH and CDR2 is LQKENI. The CDR3 sequence is CASSPQRTGTGYTF. In DNA form, the CDR3 reads TGTGCCAGCTCACCACAAAGGACAGGGACTGGCTACACCTTC.

The chain links TRBV2 to TRBJ1-5; the D gene is possibly TRBD1 (5 bases). The CDR3 consists of 14 residues. CDR1 is SNHLY and CDR2 is FYNNEI in the germline V gene. The V end was cut by 3 bases, the J end by 3 bases, with 9 bases between. The CDR3 sequence is CASSDPGTNQPQHF. The CDR3 DNA reads as TGTGCCAGCAGTGATCCGGGGACCAATCAGCCCCAGCATTTT.

This clone has only one observation. The rearrangement joins TRBV5-1 to TRBJ1-1; TRBD1 is a possible D gene (5 bases). V gave up 0 bases and J gave up 1 base, with 13 bases separating them. Germline CDR1 SGHRS, CDR2 YFSETQ. The CDR3 is 16 amino acids. CDR3 nucleotide sequence: TGCGCCAGCAGCTTGGCCCTGTTGGACAAGAACACTGAAGCTTTCTTT. This sequence encodes CASSLALLDKNTEAFF.

The J gene is TRBJ1-2, the V gene TRBV5-1; D is possibly TRBD1 (6 bases). There are 14 residues in the CDR3. Trimming shortened V by 4 bases and J by 8 bases, and 18 bases separated the two germline ends. Germline lookup yields CDR1 SGHRS and CDR2 YFSETQ. CDR3 in amino acids: CASSDGTQGRGYTF. CDR3 nucleotide sequence: TGCGCCAGCAGCGATGGAACCCAGGGGAGGGGCTACACCTTC.

This chain joins TRBV13 and TRBJ2-3; the D gene is possibly TRBD1 (5 bases). The CDR3 extends over 13 amino acids. Germline V gene lookup returns CDR1 PRHDT and CDR2 FYEKMQ (reference sequence). Trimming left V 5 bases short and J 5 bases short, with 11 bases between. CDR3 in DNA: TGTGCCAGCAGCGCAAGGGGTGGAGATACGCAGTATTTT. The encoded protein is CASSARGGDTQYF.

Here the CDR3 DNA reads TGTGCCAGCGGAGACAGGGAATCCTATAATTCACCCCTCCACTTT. The encoded protein is CASGDRESYNSPLHF. V is TRBV27 and J is TRBJ1-6; 7 bases map to TRBD1. V was clipped by 8 bases and J by 1 base; unmatched bases: 5. The CDR3 has 15 amino acids. Germline V gene data show CDR1 as MNHEY and CDR2 as SMNVEV (reference sequence).

The chain carries TRBV28 and TRBJ1-2, with a tentative D call TRBD1 (6 bases). The ends were cut back, 7 bases at V and 5 bases at J, with 14 bases in the middle. The CDR3 spans 13 residues. Germline CDR1 is MDHEN and CDR2 is SYDVKM. CDR3: CASMIGGDYGYTF. The CDR3 DNA reads TGTGCCAGCATGATCGGGGGCGATTATGGCTACACCTTC.

The CDR3 sequence is CASSQESLGLFF. CDR3 DNA: TGTGCCAGCAGCCAAGAATCCCTGGGGCTGTTTTTT. The V gene is TRBV3-1 (or the pseudogene TRBV3-2), the J gene TRBJ1-4; D is unresolved. CDR3 length: 12 amino acids. V lost 0 bases and J 14 bases, leaving 10 bases between the germline ends. CDR1 LGHDT and CDR2 YNNKEL come from the germline V gene (reference sequence).

J is TRBJ1-1 and V is TRBV19; D is unclear. Per germline, CDR1 LNHDA and CDR2 SQIVND (reference sequence). There are 13 residues in the CDR3. Trimming removed 4 bases at V and 5 bases at J, with 11 bases between. Written as DNA, the CDR3 is TGTGCCAGTAGTACAGGACTGGGGACTGAAGCTTTCTTT. Protein sequence: CASSTGLGTEAFF.

This clone is labeled as medium-sized. The chain carries TRBV10-1 and TRBJ2-1; 7 bases fit TRBD1. This CDR3 region has 14 residues. V shed 9 bases, J shed 6 bases, and the junction held 11 bases outside the gene matches. Germline lookup yields CDR1 WNHNN and CDR2 SYGVQD (reference sequence). The chain's CDR3 is CASLPGQTLNEQFF. For the CDR3, the DNA is TGCGCCAGTTTACCGGGACAGACTCTCAATGAGCAGTTCTTC.

The chain links TRBV5-1 to TRBJ1-3; no firm D call. The germline V and J ends were trimmed by 0 bases and 3 bases, with 4 bases remaining between them. The germline CDR1 and CDR2 sequences are SGHRS and YFSETQ. CDR3 length: 13 residues. The CDR3 bases are TGCGCCAGCAGCTTGGACGGTGGAAACACCATATATTTT. Protein product: CASSLDGGNTIYF.

The V gene is TRBV11-2, the J gene TRBJ2-1; D ambiguous. This CDR3 has 11 residues. The V end lost 10 bases, the J end lost 6 bases, and 10 bases lay between the germline ends. Germline CDR1 SGHAT, CDR2 FQNNGV. This chain's CDR3 is CATAVGNEQFF. CDR3 DNA: TGTGCCACCGCGGTAGGCAATGAGCAGTTCTTC.

The rearrangement links TRBV7-6 to TRBJ2-7, with D perhaps being TRBD1 or TRBD2 (5 bases each). This CDR3 is built from 16 residues. The germline V gene encodes CDR1 SGHVS and CDR2 FNYEAQ. Trimming removed 5 bases from V and 2 bases from J, with 19 bases in between. The CDR3 DNA is TGTGCCAGCAGCGGTAATTTACGGGACCAAACCTACGAGCAGTACTTC. Amino acids: CASSGNLRDQTYEQYF.

The chain carries TRBV7-2 and TRBJ1-3; D unresolved. Trimming removed 5 bases at V and 6 bases at J, with 14 bases between. The CDR3 is 14 residues long. Germline CDR1 and CDR2: SGHTA and FQGNSA. The CDR3 DNA follows: TGTGCCAGCAGCCAAGCTCGGGCCGTAAACACCATATATTTT. This sequence encodes CASSQARAVNTIYF.

The chain carries TRBV19 and TRBJ2-7; maybe TRBD1 (6 bases). Trimming pared 4 bases from V and 3 bases from J, leaving 10 bases between. The CDR3 loop spans 13 amino acids. The germline CDR1 and CDR2 sequences are LNHDA and SQIVND (reference sequence). The CDR3 here is CASSTGHNYEQYF. In DNA, the CDR3 is TGTGCCAGTAGTACGGGACACAACTACGAGCAGTACTTC.